This T cell receptor beta chain was sequenced for a study of Graves' ophthalmopathy and Graves' hyperthyroidism. The authors amplified TCR beta CDR3 regions from RNA transcripts. HTBI primers served in a first-round RT-PCR, which a second-round multiplex PCR followed. One entry per CDR3 protein results from TCRdb running MiXCR on the multiplex PCR reads. The sample contains around 51,000 distinct CDR3 sequences, 50% of which appear only once. CDR3 size: 16 residues. CDR1 is DFQATT and CDR2 is SNEGSKA in the germline V gene (reference sequence). V shed 5 bases, J shed 2 bases, and the junction held 12 bases outside the gene matches. Many counts were recorded for this clonotype. It was on clinical symptoms, serum thyroxine, TRAb, thyroid ultrasound and orbital computed tomography that diagnosis relied.

V and J are TRBV20-1 and TRBJ2-3; 8 bases match TRBD2. The sequence derives from an adult man with Graves' ophthalmopathy. Sequencing input: peripheral blood. The CDR3 protein is CSAEPGGQRNTDTQYF. For the CDR3, the DNA is TGCAGTGCTGAACCGGGAGGGCAAAGGAACACAGATACGCAGTATTTT.